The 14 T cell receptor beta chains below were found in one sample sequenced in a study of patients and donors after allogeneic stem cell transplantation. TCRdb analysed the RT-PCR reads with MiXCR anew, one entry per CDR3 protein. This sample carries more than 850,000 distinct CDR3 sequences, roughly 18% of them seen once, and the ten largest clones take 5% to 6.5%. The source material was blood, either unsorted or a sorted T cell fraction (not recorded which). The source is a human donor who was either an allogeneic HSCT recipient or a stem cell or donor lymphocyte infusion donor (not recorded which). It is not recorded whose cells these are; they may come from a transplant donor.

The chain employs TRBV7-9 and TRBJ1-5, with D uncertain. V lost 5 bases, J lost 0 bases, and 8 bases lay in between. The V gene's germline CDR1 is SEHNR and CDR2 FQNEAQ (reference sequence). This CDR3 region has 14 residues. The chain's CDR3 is CASSNSDSNQPQHF. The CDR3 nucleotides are TGTGCCAGCAGCAATAGTGATAGCAATCAGCCCCAGCATTTT.

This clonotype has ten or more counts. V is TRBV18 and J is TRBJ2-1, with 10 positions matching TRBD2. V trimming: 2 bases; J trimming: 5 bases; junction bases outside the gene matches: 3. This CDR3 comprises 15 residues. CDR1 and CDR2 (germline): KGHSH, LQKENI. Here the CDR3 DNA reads TGTGCCAGCTCACCAGTACTAGCGGGAAACAATGAGCAGTTCTTC. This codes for CASSPVLAGNNEQFF. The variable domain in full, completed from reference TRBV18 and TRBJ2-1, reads NAGVMQNPRHLVRRRGQEARLRCSPMKGHSHVYWYRQLPEEGLKFMVYLQKENIIDESGMPKERFSAEFPKEGPSILRIQQVVRGDSAAYFCASSPVLAGNNEQFFGPGTRLTVL.

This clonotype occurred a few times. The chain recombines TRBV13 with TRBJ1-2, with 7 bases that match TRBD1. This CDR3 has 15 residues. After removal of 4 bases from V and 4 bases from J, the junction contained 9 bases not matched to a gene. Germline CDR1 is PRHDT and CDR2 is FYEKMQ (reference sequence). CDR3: CASSWGQSLTYGYTF. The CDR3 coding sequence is TGTGCCAGCAGCTGGGGACAGAGCCTTACCTATGGCTACACCTTC.

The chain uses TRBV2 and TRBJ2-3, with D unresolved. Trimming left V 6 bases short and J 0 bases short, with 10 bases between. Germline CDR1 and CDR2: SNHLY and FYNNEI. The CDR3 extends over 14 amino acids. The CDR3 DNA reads TGTGCCAGCAGGATCTCTCCTAGCACAGATACGCAGTATTTT. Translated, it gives CASRISPSTDTQYF.

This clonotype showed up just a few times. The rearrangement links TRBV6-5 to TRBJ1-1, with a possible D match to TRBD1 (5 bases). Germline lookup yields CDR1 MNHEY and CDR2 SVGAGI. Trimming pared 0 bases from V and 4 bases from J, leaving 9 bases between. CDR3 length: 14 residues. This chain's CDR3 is CASSYSYRTTEAFF. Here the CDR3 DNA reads TGTGCCAGCAGTTACTCGTACAGGACCACTGAAGCTTTCTTT.

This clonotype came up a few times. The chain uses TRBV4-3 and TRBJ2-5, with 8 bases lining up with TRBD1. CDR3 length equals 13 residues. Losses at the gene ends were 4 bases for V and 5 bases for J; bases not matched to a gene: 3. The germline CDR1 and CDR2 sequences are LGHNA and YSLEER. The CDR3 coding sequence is TGCGCCAGCAGCCGGCACAGGGGGGAGACCCAGTACTTC. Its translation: CASSRHRGETQYF.

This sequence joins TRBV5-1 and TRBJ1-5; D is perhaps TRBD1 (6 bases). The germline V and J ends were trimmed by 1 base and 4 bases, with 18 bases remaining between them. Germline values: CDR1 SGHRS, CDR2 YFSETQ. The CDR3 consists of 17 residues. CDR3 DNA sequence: TGCGCCAGCAGCTTGTATCCGGGGGGCTCTTCGAATCAGCCCCAGCATTTT. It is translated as CASSLYPGGSSNQPQHF.

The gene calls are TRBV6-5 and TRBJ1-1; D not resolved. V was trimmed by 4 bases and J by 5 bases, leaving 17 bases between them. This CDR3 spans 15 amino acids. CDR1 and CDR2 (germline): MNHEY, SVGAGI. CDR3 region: CASSSPPIPSTEAFF. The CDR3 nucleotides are TGTGCCAGCAGTTCCCCGCCTATTCCCTCTACTGAAGCTTTCTTT.

CDR3 sequence reads: CASSQDGAGDYGYTF. CDR3 nucleotides: TGCGCCAGCAGCCAAGATGGGGCGGGGGACTATGGCTACACCTTC. The chain is built from TRBV4-3 and TRBJ1-2, with D tentatively TRBD1 (5 bases). V was trimmed by 0 bases and J by 3 bases, leaving 11 bases between them. The germline V gene has CDR1 LGHNA and CDR2 YSLEER. CDR3 size: 15 residues.

For the CDR3, the DNA is TGCGCCAGCAGCCAAGATATCTCGACTAGCGGGGCCAATGAGCAGTTCTTC. As protein: CASSQDISTSGANEQFF. The chain joins TRBV4-3 to TRBJ2-1, with 11 bases aligning to TRBD2. The germline gives CDR1 LGHNA, CDR2 YSLEER. J lost 6 bases, V lost 0 bases, and 7 bases had no gene match. The CDR3 is 17 residues long.

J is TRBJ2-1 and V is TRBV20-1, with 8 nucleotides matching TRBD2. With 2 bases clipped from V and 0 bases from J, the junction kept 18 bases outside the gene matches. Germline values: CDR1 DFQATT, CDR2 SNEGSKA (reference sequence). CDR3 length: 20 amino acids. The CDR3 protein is CSARKAGASGHALSYNEQFF. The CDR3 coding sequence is TGCAGTGCTAGAAAGGCGGGGGCTAGCGGGCACGCTCTCTCCTACAATGAGCAGTTCTTC.

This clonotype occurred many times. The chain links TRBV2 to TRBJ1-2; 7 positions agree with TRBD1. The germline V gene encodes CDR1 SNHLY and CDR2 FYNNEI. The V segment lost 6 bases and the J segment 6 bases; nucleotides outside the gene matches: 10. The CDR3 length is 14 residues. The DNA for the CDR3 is TGTGCCAGCAGCCCTAGGACAGGCAGTCATGGCTACACCTTC. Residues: CASSPRTGSHGYTF.

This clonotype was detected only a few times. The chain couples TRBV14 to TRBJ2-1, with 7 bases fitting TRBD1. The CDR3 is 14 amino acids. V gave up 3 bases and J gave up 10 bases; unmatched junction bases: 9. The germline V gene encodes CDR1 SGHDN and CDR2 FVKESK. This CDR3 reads CASSHQGVLLEQFF. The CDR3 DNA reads TGTGCCAGCAGCCATCAGGGGGTGCTGCTGGAGCAGTTCTTC. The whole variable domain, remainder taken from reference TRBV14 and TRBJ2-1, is EAGVTQFPSHSVIEKGQTVTLRCDPISGHDNLYWYRRVMGKEIKFLLHFVKESKQDESGMPNNRFLAERTGGTYSTLKVQPAELEDSGVYFCASSHQGVLLEQFFGPGTRLTVL.

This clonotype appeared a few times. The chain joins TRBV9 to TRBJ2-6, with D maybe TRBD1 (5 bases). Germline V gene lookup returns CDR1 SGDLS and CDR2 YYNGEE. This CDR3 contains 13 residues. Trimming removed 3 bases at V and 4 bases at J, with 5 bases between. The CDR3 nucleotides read TGTGCCAGCAGCGCAGGGGGGGCCAACGTCCTGACTTTC. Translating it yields CASSAGGANVLTF.